There are a few counts of the clone carrying this T cell receptor (beta chain). The entry originates in a study of T-cell memory formation after mild COVID-19. TCRdb processed the 5' RACE reads anew with MiXCR; each CDR3 protein has one entry. The profile shows about 190,000 distinct CDR3 sequences, about 17% of them singletons. Between the trimmed V and J ends, which lost 6 bases and 6 bases, there was a span of 13 bases. The CDR3 has 13 residues. Germline assignment: CDR1 SGHRS and CDR2 YFSETQ. Sequencing was done on a sample of PBMCs or a T cell subset sorted from them (not recorded which). This clonotype was sampled from an adult woman who had mild COVID-19 (a few samples of this study predate the infection). Cell type and time point are not known. The rearrangement uses TRBV5-1 and TRBJ2-1; TRBD1 is a possible D gene (6 bases). In DNA, the CDR3 is TGCGCCAGCACCTCGGGACACCTCAATGAGCAGTTCTTC. It specifies CASTSGHLNEQFF.